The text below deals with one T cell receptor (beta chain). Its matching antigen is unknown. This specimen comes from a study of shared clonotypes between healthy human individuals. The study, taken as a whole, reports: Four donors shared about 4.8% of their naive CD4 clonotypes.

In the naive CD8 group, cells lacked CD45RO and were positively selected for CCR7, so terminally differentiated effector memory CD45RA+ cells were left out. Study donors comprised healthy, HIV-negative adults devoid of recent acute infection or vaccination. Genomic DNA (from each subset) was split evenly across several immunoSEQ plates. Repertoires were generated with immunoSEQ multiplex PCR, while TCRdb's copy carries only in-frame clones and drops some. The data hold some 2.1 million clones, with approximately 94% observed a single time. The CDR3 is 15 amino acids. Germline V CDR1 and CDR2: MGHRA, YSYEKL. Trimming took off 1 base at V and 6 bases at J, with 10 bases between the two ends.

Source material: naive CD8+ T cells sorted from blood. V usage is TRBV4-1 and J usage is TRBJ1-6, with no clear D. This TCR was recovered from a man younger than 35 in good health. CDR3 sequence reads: CASSQVEGGNSPLHF. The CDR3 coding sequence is TGCGCCAGCAGCCAAGTCGAGGGCGGTAATTCACCCCTCCACTTT.